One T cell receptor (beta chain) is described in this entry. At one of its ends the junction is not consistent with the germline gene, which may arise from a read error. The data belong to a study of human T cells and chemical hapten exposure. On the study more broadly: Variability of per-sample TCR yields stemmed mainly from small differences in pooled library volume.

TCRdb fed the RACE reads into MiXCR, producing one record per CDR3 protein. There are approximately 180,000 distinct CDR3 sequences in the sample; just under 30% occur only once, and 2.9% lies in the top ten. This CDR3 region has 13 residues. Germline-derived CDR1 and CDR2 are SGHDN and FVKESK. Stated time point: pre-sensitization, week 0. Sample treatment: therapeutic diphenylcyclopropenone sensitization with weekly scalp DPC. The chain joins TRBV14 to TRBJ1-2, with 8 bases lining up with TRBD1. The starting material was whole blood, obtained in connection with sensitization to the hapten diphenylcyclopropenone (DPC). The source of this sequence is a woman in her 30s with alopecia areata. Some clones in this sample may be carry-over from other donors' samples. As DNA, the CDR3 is TGTGCCAGCAGCCAAGACCCGGACAGGGCCCTAGGTTTC. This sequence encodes CASSQDPDRALGF.